This TCR beta chain was identified during a study of blood T cells in healthy people across ages. Looking at the study overall: About one barcoded beta molecule per two T cells was the capture yield of template switching.

The study, taken as a whole, reports: Changes seen in expanded clonotypes were possibly confounded by donor CMV status left unknown.

CDR1 and CDR2 (germline): SGHRS, YFSETQ. There are 14 residues in the CDR3. For this clonotype: Its specificity is unknown. One junction end disagrees with the germline gene, perhaps due to a read error.

Sample-barcoded 5' priming and a J-beta primer mix drove a second PCR of about 7 to 11 cycles. Each TCR beta cDNA got a 12-nucleotide random molecular identifier. TCRdb passed the 5' RACE reads through MiXCR, listing each CDR3 protein once. Of about 1.4 million distinct CDR3 sequences in the sample, around 59% were seen once. The receptor's source is a man aged 18 to 30 in good health. The chain joins TRBV5-1 to TRBJ2-1, with D maybe TRBD1 (5 bases). The sequenced sample was blood. CDR3 residues: CASSSQARDNEQFF. For the CDR3, the DNA is TGTGCCAGCAGCTCACAGGCTAGAGACAATGAGCAGTTCTTC.